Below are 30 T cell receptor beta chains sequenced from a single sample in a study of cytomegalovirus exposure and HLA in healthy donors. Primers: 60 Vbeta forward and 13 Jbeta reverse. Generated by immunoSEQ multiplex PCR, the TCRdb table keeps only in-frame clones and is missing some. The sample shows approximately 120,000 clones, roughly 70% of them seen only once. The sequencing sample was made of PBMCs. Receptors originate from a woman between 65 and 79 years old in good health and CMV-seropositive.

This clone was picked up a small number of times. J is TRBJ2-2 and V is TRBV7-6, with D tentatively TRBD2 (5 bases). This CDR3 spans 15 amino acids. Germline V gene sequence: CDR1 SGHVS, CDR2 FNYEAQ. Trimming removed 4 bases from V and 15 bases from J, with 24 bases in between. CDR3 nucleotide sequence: TGTGCCAGCAGCTCAACTAACTCCGTGGCCGGGGTGTTGTTTTTT. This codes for CASSSTNSVAGVLFF.

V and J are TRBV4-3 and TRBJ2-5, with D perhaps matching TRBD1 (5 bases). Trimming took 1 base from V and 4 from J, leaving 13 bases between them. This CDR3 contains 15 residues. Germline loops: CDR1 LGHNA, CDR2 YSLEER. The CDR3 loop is CASSQVDQQGETQYF. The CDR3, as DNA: TGCGCCAGCAGCCAAGTCGATCAGCAGGGAGAGACCCAGTACTTC.

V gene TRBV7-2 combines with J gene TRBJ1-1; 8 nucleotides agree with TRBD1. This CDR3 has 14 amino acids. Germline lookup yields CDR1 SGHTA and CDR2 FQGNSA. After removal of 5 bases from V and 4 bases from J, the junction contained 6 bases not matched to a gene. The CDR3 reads CASSTRQGFTEAFF. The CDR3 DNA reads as TGTGCCAGCAGCACCAGACAGGGGTTCACTGAAGCTTTCTTT.

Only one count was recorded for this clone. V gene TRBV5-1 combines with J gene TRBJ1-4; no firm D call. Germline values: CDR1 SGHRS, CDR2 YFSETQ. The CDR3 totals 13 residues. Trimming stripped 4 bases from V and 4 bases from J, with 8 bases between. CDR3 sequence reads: CASSREFNEKLFF. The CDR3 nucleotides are TGCGCCAGCAGCCGGGAATTTAATGAAAAACTGTTTTTT.

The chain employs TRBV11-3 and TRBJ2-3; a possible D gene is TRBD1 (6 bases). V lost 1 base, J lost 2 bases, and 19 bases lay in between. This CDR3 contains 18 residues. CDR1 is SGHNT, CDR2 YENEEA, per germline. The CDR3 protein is CASSLGEWGLGATDTQYF. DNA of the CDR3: TGTGCCAGCAGCTTAGGGGAATGGGGCCTGGGGGCCACAGATACGCAGTATTTT.

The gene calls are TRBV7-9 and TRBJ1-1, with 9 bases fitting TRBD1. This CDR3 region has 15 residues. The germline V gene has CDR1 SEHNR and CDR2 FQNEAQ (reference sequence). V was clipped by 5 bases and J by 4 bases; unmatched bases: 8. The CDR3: CASSPRTGGITEAFF. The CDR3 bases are TGTGCCAGCAGCCCCCGAACAGGGGGCATCACTGAAGCTTTCTTT.

The CDR3 region is CAWTGDSIYGYTF. The CDR3 region has the DNA TGTGCCTGGACAGGGGATAGCATCTATGGCTACACCTTC. The chain carries TRBV30 and TRBJ1-2; possibly TRBD1 for D (6 bases). The CDR3 is 13 amino acids. V was trimmed by 4 bases and J by 4 bases, leaving 13 bases between them. Germline assignment: CDR1 GTSNPN and CDR2 SVGIG (reference sequence).

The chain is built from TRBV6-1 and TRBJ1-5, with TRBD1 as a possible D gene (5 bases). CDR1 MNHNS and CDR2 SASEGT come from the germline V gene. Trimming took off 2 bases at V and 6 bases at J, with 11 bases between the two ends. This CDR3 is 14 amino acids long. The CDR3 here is CASSESGVFQPQHF. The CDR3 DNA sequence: TGTGCCAGCAGTGAATCGGGGGTTTTTCAGCCCCAGCATTTT.

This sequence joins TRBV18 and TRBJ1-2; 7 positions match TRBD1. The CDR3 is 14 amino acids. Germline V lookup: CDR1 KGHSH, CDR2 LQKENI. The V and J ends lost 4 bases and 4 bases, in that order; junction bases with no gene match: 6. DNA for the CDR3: TGTGCCAGCTCACTAGACCGGGACAGCTATGGCTACACCTTC. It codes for CASSLDRDSYGYTF.

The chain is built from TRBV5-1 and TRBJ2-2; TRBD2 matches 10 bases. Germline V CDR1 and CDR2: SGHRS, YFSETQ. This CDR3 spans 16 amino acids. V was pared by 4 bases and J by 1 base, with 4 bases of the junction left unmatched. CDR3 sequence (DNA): TGCGCCAGCAGCCCCGGACTAGCGGTGAACACCGGGGAGCTGTTTTTT. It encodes CASSPGLAVNTGELFF.

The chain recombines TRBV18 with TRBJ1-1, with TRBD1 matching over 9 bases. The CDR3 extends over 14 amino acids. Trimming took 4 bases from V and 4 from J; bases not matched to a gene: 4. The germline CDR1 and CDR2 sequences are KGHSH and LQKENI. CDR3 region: CASSQTGGSTEAFF. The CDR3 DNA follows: TGTGCCAGCTCACAGACAGGGGGAAGCACTGAAGCTTTCTTT.

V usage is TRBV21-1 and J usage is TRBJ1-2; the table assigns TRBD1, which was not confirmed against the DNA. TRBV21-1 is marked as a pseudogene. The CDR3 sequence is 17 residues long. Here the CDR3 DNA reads TGTGCCAGCAGCAAAGGCCGTAACCGGGACAGGGAGAATGGCTACACCTTC. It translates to CASSKGRNRDRENGYTF.

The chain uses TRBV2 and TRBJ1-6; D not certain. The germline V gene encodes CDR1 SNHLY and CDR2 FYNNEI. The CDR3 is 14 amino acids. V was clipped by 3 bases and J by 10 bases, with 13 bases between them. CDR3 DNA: TGTGCCAGCAGTGAGCTGCTGGGCCGGTCACCCCTCCACTTT. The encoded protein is CASSELLGRSPLHF.

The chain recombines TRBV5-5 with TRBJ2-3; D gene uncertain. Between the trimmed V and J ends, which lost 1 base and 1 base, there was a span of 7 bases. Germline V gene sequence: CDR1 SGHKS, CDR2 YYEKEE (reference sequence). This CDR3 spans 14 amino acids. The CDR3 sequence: CASSLNRGTDTQYF. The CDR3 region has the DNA TGTGCCAGCAGCTTGAACCGGGGCACAGATACGCAGTATTTT.

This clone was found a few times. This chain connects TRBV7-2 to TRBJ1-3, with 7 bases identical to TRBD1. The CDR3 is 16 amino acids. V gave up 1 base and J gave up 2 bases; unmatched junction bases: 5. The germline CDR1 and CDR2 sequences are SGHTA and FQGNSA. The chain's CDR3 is CASSLVAGTAGNTIYF. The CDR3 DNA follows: TGTGCCAGCAGCTTAGTTGCCGGGACAGCTGGAAACACCATATATTTT.

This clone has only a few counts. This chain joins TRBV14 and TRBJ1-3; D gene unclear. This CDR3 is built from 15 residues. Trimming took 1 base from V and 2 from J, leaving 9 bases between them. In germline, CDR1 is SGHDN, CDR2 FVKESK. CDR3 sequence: CASSQVLTPGNTIYF. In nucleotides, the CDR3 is TGTGCCAGCAGCCAAGTTTTGACTCCTGGAAACACCATATATTTT.

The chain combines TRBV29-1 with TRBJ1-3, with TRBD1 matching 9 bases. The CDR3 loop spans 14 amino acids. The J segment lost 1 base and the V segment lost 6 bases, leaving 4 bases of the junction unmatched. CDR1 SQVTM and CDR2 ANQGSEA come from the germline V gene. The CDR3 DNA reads TGCAGCGTGGCGGGACAGGGATCTGGAAACACCATATATTTT. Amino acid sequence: CSVAGQGSGNTIYF.

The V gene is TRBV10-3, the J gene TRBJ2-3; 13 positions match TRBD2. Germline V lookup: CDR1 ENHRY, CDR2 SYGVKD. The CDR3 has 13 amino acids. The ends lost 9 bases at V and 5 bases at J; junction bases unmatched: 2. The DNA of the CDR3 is TGTGCCATAACTAGCGGGGGGGAAGATACGCAGTATTTT. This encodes CAITSGGEDTQYF.

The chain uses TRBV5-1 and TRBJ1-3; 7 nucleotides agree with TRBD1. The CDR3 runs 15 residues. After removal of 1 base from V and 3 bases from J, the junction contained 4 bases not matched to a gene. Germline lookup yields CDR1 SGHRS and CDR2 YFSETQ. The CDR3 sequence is CASSLWAGGGNTIYF. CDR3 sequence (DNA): TGCGCCAGCAGCTTGTGGGCAGGGGGTGGAAACACCATATATTTT.

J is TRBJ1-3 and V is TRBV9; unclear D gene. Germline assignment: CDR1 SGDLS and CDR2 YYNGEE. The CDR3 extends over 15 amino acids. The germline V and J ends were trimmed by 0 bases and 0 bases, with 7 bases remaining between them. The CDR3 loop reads CASSVGGVSGNTIYF. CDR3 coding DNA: TGTGCCAGCAGCGTAGGCGGAGTCTCTGGAAACACCATATATTTT.

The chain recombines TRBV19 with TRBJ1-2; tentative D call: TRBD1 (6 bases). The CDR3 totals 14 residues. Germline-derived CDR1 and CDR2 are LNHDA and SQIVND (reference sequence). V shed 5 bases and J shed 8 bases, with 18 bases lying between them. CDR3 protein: CASSAPGDTSGYTF. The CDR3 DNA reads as TGTGCCAGTAGTGCCCCAGGGGATACGAGCGGCTACACCTTC.

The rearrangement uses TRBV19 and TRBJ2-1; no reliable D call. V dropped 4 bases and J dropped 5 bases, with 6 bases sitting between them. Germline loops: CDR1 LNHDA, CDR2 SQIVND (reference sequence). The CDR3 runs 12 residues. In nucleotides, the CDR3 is TGTGCCAGTAGTACCCAGGACAATGAGCAGTTCTTC. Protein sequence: CASSTQDNEQFF.

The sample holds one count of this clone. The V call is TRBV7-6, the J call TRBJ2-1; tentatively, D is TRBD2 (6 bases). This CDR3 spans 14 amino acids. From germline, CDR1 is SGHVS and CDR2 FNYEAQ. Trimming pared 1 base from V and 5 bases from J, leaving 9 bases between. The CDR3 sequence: CASSLGAGNNEQFF. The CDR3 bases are TGTGCCAGCAGCTTAGGGGCGGGAAACAATGAGCAGTTCTTC.

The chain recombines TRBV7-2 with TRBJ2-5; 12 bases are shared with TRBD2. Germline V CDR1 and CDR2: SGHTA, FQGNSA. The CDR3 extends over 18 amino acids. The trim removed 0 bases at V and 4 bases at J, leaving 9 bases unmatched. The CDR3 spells CASSLAKLAGGPTETQYF. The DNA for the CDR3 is TGTGCCAGCAGCTTAGCGAAGCTAGCGGGGGGGCCTACAGAGACCCAGTACTTC.

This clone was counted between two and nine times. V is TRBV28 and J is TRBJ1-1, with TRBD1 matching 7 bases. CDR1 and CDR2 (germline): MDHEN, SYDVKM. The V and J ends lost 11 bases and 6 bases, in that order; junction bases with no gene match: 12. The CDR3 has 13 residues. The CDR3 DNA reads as TGTGCCTTGCAGGGGGGTTTGATCGCTGAAGCTTTCTTT. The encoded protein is CALQGGLIAEAFF. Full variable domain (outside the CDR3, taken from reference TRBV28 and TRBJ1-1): DVKVTQSSRYLVKRTGEKVFLECVQDMDHENMFWYRQDPGLGLRLIYFSYDVKMKEKGDIPEGYSVSREKKERFSLILESASTNQTSMYLCALQGGLIAEAFFGQGTRLTVV.

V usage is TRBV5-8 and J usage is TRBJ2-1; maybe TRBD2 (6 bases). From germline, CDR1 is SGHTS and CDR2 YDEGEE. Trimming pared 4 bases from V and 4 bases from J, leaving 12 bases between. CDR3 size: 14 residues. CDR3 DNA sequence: TGTGCCAGCAGCGGGTCGGGACTGTACAATGAGCAGTTCTTC. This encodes CASSGSGLYNEQFF.

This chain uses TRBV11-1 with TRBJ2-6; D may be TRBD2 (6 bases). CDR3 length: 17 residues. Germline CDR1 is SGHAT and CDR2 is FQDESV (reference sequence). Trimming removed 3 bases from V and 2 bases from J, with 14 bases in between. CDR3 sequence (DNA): TGTGCCAGCAGCTTTTCCCGGGGCGGGGCTGGGGCCAACGTCCTGACTTTC. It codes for CASSFSRGGAGANVLTF.

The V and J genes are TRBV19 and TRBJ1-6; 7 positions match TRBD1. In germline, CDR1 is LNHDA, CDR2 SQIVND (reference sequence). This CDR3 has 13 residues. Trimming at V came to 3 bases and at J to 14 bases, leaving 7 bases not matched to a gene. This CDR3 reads CASSIDREASLHF. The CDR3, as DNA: TGTGCCAGTAGTATCGACAGGGAAGCGTCCCTCCACTTT. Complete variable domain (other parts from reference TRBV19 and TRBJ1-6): DGGITQSPKYLFRKEGQNVTLSCEQNLNHDAMYWYRQDPGQGLRLIYYSQIVNDFQKGDIAEGYSVSREKKESFPLTVTSAQKNPTAFYLCASSIDREASLHFGNGTRLTVT.

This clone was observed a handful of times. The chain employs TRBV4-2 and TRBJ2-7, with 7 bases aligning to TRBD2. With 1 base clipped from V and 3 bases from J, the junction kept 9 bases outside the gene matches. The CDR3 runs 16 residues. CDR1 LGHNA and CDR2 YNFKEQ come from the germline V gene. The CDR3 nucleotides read TGTGCCAGCAGCCAAGGTGGGACTGGCGGGGGCTACGAGCAGTACTTC. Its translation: CASSQGGTGGGYEQYF.

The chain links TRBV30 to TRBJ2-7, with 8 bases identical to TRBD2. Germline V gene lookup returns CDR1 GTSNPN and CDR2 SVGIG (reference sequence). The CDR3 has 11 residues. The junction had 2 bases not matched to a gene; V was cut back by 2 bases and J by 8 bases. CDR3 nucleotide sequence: TGTGCCTGGAGTCCGGGGGGGAAGCAGTACTTC. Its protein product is CAWSPGGKQYF. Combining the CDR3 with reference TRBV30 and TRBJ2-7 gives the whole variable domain SQTIHQWPATLVQPVGSPLSLECTVEGTSNPNLYWYRQAAGRGLQLLFYSVGIGQISSEVPQNLSASRPQDRQFILSSKKLLLSDSGFYLCAWSPGGKQYFGPGTRLTVT.